This entry is about one TCR beta chain. What it binds is unknown. The entry originates in a study of cytomegalovirus exposure and HLA in healthy donors. Study-level background: Earlier, approximately 110 million unique TCR beta sequences were recovered from about 170 million T cells by an analysis. Counted in an early data release were approximately 80 million unique TCRs from HLA-typed donors. Points from the study as a whole: The authors considered a cluster of highly shared sequence variants likely to be a sequencing artifact. Productive status was seen about 90% or about 30% of the time for most TCR beta V segments in an earlier analysis.

CDR1 and CDR2 from the germline V gene are SEHNR and FQNEAQ (reference sequence). CDR3 size: 16 residues. With 5 bases clipped from V and 4 bases from J, the junction kept 6 bases outside the gene matches. In the PCR, 60 Vbeta and 13 Jbeta primers were used. Only in-frame clones appear in the TCRdb table, and some are missing; sequencing was by immunoSEQ multiplex PCR. The sample consists of about 180,000 clones, roughly 84% of them appearing once. Material for sequencing was PBMCs. The source of this sequence is a girl between 2 and 10 years old in good health and CMV-seropositive. The chain couples TRBV7-9 to TRBJ2-1; 12 nucleotides agree with TRBD2. The CDR3 protein is CASSVRTSGVYNEQFF. The CDR3 DNA is TGTGCCAGCAGCGTACGGACTAGCGGGGTGTACAATGAGCAGTTCTTC.